This TCR beta chain was captured by sequencing in a study of vaccination effects on CD4 cells after COVID-19. Whole-study findings and limits: Cross-reactivity toward common cold coronaviruses was confined to only 1 of 255 vaccine-induced clones in healthy vaccinees.

This CDR3 has 16 amino acids. Germline CDR1 reads SQVTM; CDR2 reads ANQGSEA. The V end lost 8 bases, the J end lost 1 base, and 18 bases lay between the germline ends. A word on this clone: Its target is unknown.

Between days 10 and 11 of culture, CD4+ T cells were separated out. Two doses of BNT162b2 or mRNA-1273 vaccine were administered to participants. Assay: immunoSEQ multiplex PCR; the TCRdb copy retains only in-frame clones and omits some. The sample carries 40,000 or so clones, around 70% recorded once. This chain links TRBV29-1 with TRBJ1-6, with D uncertain. This receptor was identified in a human donor who received a COVID-19 vaccine. Sequencing was performed on CD4+ T cells from PBMCs cultured without peptide, taken after COVID-19 vaccination. The CDR3 DNA is TGCAGCCTTACCTCGGGCCCTAAGTCCTATAATTCACCCCTCCACTTT. Its protein is CSLTSGPKSYNSPLHF.